This T cell receptor beta chain was sequenced in a study of OX40 agonist ivuxolimab in advanced cancers. The CDR3 consists of 15 residues. V shed 4 bases, J shed 1 base, and the junction held 1 base outside the gene matches. The V gene's germline CDR1 is SGHRS and CDR2 YFSETQ. The study, taken as a whole, reports: Averaged across samples, CD8+ T cells carried more expanded clones than CD4+ did. Compared with others, partial responders at 0.1-3.0 mg/kg displayed clonal expansion among the lowest.

Regarding this clone: Its antigen is unidentified.

Clones were sequenced by immunoSEQ multiplex PCR, and TCRdb holds only the in-frame ones, with some missing. Here the sample spans approximately 64,000 clones, about 88% being singletons. This chain joins TRBV5-1 and TRBJ2-1; 11 nucleotides agree with TRBD2. The origin of this receptor is an adult with an advanced solid tumor such as melanoma, head and neck, liver or kidney cancer. Here the sequenced sample was CD4+ or CD8+ T cells sorted from blood, taken in a trial of the OX40 agonist ivuxolimab. In nucleotides, the CDR3 is TGCGCCAGCAGCACTAGCGGGAGTTCCTACAATGAGCAGTTCTTC. It is translated as CASSTSGSSYNEQFF.